The rows below give T cell receptor beta chains drawn from one sample of a study of shared T cell receptors in the human thymus. Profiled with immunoSEQ multiplex PCR; TCRdb holds only in-frame clones, not every one. The sample has over 65,000 clones; nearly 95% are singletons. Sequencing was carried out using thymocytes. Receptor source: a human donor. CDR3s include the opening cysteine and the closing phenylalanine or tryptophan. The order of the fields is clone size, J gene, D gene, V gene, CDR3 DNA, CDR3 protein. The D gene is left open where the match is weak. For some rows the clone size is stated as once, few or many, or as a class when expanded; others skip it.

abundance: NA; j_gene: TRBJ2-1; d_gene: TRBD1; v_gene: TRBV7-3; CDR3nt: TGTGCCAGCAGCTCAGGGTCCCGGGACAGGTTAGGGGATGAGCAGTTCTTC; CDR3aa: CASSSGSRDRLGDEQFF
abundance: NA; j_gene: TRBJ2-5; d_gene: NA; v_gene: TRBV6-5; CDR3nt: TGTGCCAGCAGTTACTCATATGCCATTATACAAGAGACCCAGTACTTC; CDR3aa: CASSYSYAIIQETQYF
abundance: NA; j_gene: TRBJ2-2; d_gene: TRBD2; v_gene: TRBV19; CDR3nt: TGTGCCACCAAAGGGACTAGCGGTGGTTTTTGGACCGGGGAGCTGTTTTTT; CDR3aa: CATKGTSGGFWTGELFF
abundance: NA; j_gene: TRBJ1-1; d_gene: TRBD1; v_gene: TRBV4-3; CDR3nt: TGCGCCAGCAGCCACCGCGGGACAGCTAACACTGAAGCTTTCTTT; CDR3aa: CASSHRGTANTEAFF
abundance: NA; j_gene: TRBJ1-1; d_gene: NA; v_gene: TRBV19; CDR3nt: TGTGCCAGTAGAGTGTTATGGTGGCAGGACGAGAACACTGAAGCTTTCTTT; CDR3aa: CASRVLWWQDENTEAFF
abundance: NA; j_gene: TRBJ2-1; d_gene: TRBD1; v_gene: TRBV19; CDR3nt: TGTGCCAGTAGTGGGCCGGGACAGTACTACAATGAGCAGTTCTTC; CDR3aa: CASSGPGQYYNEQFF
abundance: once; j_gene: TRBJ1-6; d_gene: NA; v_gene: TRBV6-5; CDR3nt: TGTGCCAGCAGTTACTCATCGTTTACCGAGAATTCACCCCTCCACTTT; CDR3aa: CASSYSSFTENSPLHF
abundance: NA; j_gene: TRBJ2-5; d_gene: TRBD1; v_gene: TRBV6-5; CDR3nt: TGTGCCACCAAACGGACAGGGTGGGAGACCCAGTACTTC; CDR3aa: CATKRTGWETQYF
abundance: NA; j_gene: TRBJ2-1; d_gene: TRBD2; v_gene: TRBV4-3; CDR3nt: TGCGCCAGCAGCCAGGATAGACTAGCGGGGGCAAACAATGAGCAGTTCTTC; CDR3aa: CASSQDRLAGANNEQFF
abundance: NA; j_gene: TRBJ1-4; d_gene: TRBD1; v_gene: TRBV5-6; CDR3nt: TGTGCCAGCAGCTTGTGTCAGGGGGATGAAAAACTGTTTTTT; CDR3aa: CASSLCQGDEKLFF
abundance: NA; j_gene: TRBJ1-2; d_gene: NA; v_gene: TRBV19; CDR3nt: TGTGCCAGTAGTATTGGGGAGGTGAACTATGGCTACACCTTC; CDR3aa: CASSIGEVNYGYTF
abundance: once; j_gene: TRBJ2-1; d_gene: NA; v_gene: TRBV10-3; CDR3nt: TGTGCCATCAGTCTAGGGACTTCCTATACCTACAATGAGCAGTTCTTC; CDR3aa: CAISLGTSYTYNEQFF
abundance: NA; j_gene: TRBJ2-3; d_gene: NA; v_gene: TRBV7-3; CDR3nt: TGTGCCAGCAGCTTGGGCTATGCAGATACGCAGTATTTT; CDR3aa: CASSLGYADTQYF
abundance: NA; j_gene: TRBJ2-3; d_gene: TRBD1; v_gene: TRBV28; CDR3nt: TGTGCCACCTGGACAGGGACTAGCACAGATACGCAGTATTTT; CDR3aa: CATWTGTSTDTQYF
abundance: NA; j_gene: TRBJ1-4; d_gene: NA; v_gene: TRBV5-1; CDR3nt: TGCGCCAGCAGCTTGGACGGGGGGCTGAGTGAAAAACTGTTTTTT; CDR3aa: CASSLDGGLSEKLFF
abundance: NA; j_gene: TRBJ2-7; d_gene: NA; v_gene: TRBV18; CDR3nt: TGTGCCAGCTCACCAGGCAGGGAATACGAGCAGTACTTC; CDR3aa: CASSPGREYEQYF
abundance: NA; j_gene: TRBJ2-5; d_gene: NA; v_gene: TRBV29-1; CDR3nt: TGCAGCGTCAGAGGGCCCTGGGAGAAGACCCAGTACTTC; CDR3aa: CSVRGPWEKTQYF
abundance: NA; j_gene: TRBJ1-5; d_gene: NA; v_gene: TRBV19; CDR3nt: TGTGCCAGTAGTATAGGGGTGGGCAATCAGCCCCAGCATTTT; CDR3aa: CASSIGVGNQPQHF
abundance: few; j_gene: TRBJ1-2; d_gene: TRBD1; v_gene: TRBV4-1; CDR3nt: TGCGCCAGCAGCCAGGCGATGGCAGAGACAGGGAGCTATGGCTACACCTTC; CDR3aa: CASSQAMAETGSYGYTF
abundance: once; j_gene: TRBJ2-2; d_gene: NA; v_gene: TRBV5-4; CDR3nt: TGTGCCAGCAGCTTGGGACTAGATCGAGGATGGACCGGGGAGCTGTTTTTT; CDR3aa: CASSLGLDRGWTGELFF
abundance: NA; j_gene: TRBJ2-3; d_gene: TRBD2; v_gene: TRBV6-4; CDR3nt: TGTGCCAGCAGTGCCCTAGCGGGGGGGCCAGATACGCAGTATTTT; CDR3aa: CASSALAGGPDTQYF
abundance: NA; j_gene: TRBJ2-1; d_gene: TRBD2; v_gene: TRBV5-6; CDR3nt: TGTGCCAGCAGCTTGGTTAGCGGGGCGGTCAATGAGCAGTTCTTC; CDR3aa: CASSLVSGAVNEQFF
abundance: once; j_gene: TRBJ1-2; d_gene: NA; v_gene: TRBV30; CDR3nt: TGTGCCTGGAGTGTACCCTCTCCCGGGGGCTACACCTTC; CDR3aa: CAWSVPSPGGYTF
abundance: NA; j_gene: TRBJ2-7; d_gene: TRBD1; v_gene: TRBV7-9; CDR3nt: TGTGCCAGCAGCTTGCCGGACAGGTTCTACGAGCAGTACTTC; CDR3aa: CASSLPDRFYEQYF
abundance: NA; j_gene: TRBJ1-1; d_gene: NA; v_gene: TRBV5-1; CDR3nt: TGCGCCAGCAGCTTACAGGGGAACACTGAAGCTTTCTTT; CDR3aa: CASSLQGNTEAFF
abundance: NA; j_gene: TRBJ2-3; d_gene: TRBD2; v_gene: TRBV2; CDR3nt: TGTGCCAGCAGTGAAGGCGGGGGGGCCACAGATACGCAGTATTTT; CDR3aa: CASSEGGGATDTQYF
abundance: NA; j_gene: TRBJ2-1; d_gene: NA; v_gene: TRBV11-2; CDR3nt: TGTGCCAGCAGCGAAAACTGGGGGGTCAATGAGCAGTTCTTC; CDR3aa: CASSENWGVNEQFF
abundance: NA; j_gene: TRBJ2-7; d_gene: NA; v_gene: TRBV19; CDR3nt: TGTGCCAGTAGTATAAAGAGCCTTCAGACGTCCGAGCAGTACTTC; CDR3aa: CASSIKSLQTSEQYF
abundance: NA; j_gene: TRBJ2-7; d_gene: TRBD2; v_gene: TRBV7-3; CDR3nt: TGTGCCAGCAGCTCAAGGAGGACTAGCGGGGGAGGATTGGACGAGCAGTACTTC; CDR3aa: CASSSRRTSGGGLDEQYF
abundance: NA; j_gene: TRBJ2-3; d_gene: TRBD2; v_gene: TRBV7-2; CDR3nt: TGTGCCAGCAGCTTAGTCGGGAGCGGGGGGGCCAGTTGGACAGATACGCAGTATTTT; CDR3aa: CASSLVGSGGASWTDTQYF
abundance: NA; j_gene: TRBJ1-5; d_gene: TRBD1; v_gene: TRBV7-9; CDR3nt: TGTGCCAGCAGCTTAGGTGGCCAGGGGGGAAGGAGCAATCAGCCCCAGCATTTT; CDR3aa: CASSLGGQGGRSNQPQHF
abundance: NA; j_gene: TRBJ2-7; d_gene: NA; v_gene: TRBV4-1; CDR3nt: TGCGCCAGCAGCCAAGATACTAAGTACGAGCAGTACTTC; CDR3aa: CASSQDTKYEQYF
abundance: NA; j_gene: TRBJ1-5; d_gene: TRBD1; v_gene: TRBV4-3; CDR3nt: TGCGCCAGCAGCCCGACAGTTCCGGGACAGGTTGGATTAAGTTCCCAGCATTTT; CDR3aa: CASSPTVPGQVGLSSQHF
abundance: once; j_gene: TRBJ2-7; d_gene: TRBD2; v_gene: TRBV7-3; CDR3nt: TGTGCCAGCAGCTTACGGAGCGCGGGGGGACCCTCCTACGAGCAGTACTTC; CDR3aa: CASSLRSAGGPSYEQYF
abundance: NA; j_gene: TRBJ2-7; d_gene: TRBD1; v_gene: TRBV11-2; CDR3nt: TGTGCCAGCAGACGGACACCAACGGGACAGCACTACGAGCAGTACTTC; CDR3aa: CASRRTPTGQHYEQYF
abundance: NA; j_gene: TRBJ1-2; d_gene: NA; v_gene: TRBV6-5; CDR3nt: TGTGCCAGCAGTTACCCGCCGACCCCGTCCTATGGCTACACCTTC; CDR3aa: CASSYPPTPSYGYTF
abundance: NA; j_gene: TRBJ2-7; d_gene: NA; v_gene: TRBV18; CDR3nt: TGTGCCAGCTCACCACCGACCCCAACTAACTACGAGCAGTACTTC; CDR3aa: CASSPPTPTNYEQYF
abundance: NA; j_gene: TRBJ1-2; d_gene: NA; v_gene: TRBV27; CDR3nt: TGTGCCAGCAGTTTATCGTCGGCCTATGGCTACACCTTC; CDR3aa: CASSLSSAYGYTF
abundance: NA; j_gene: TRBJ1-4; d_gene: TRBD1; v_gene: TRBV28; CDR3nt: TGTGCCAGCAGTACCCGGGACAGCGAGAATGAAAAACTGTTTTTT; CDR3aa: CASSTRDSENEKLFF
abundance: NA; j_gene: TRBJ1-6; d_gene: NA; v_gene: TRBV28; CDR3nt: TGTGCCAGCAGTTTATTTACCCCGCAATACTCACCCCTCCACTTT; CDR3aa: CASSLFTPQYSPLHF
abundance: NA; j_gene: TRBJ2-5; d_gene: NA; v_gene: TRBV7-6; CDR3nt: TGTGCCAGCAGCCTGGGGGGGCTCCAAGAGACCCAGTACTTC; CDR3aa: CASSLGGLQETQYF
abundance: once; j_gene: TRBJ2-5; d_gene: NA; v_gene: TRBV5-5; CDR3nt: TGTGCCAGCAGCCCGAAGCAGTTGGTGGAGACCCAGTACTTC; CDR3aa: CASSPKQLVETQYF
abundance: NA; j_gene: TRBJ1-5; d_gene: NA; v_gene: TRBV6-1; CDR3nt: TGTGCCAGCAGTGAAGAAAGGGGGGATAAAAATCAGCCCCAGCATTTT; CDR3aa: CASSEERGDKNQPQHF
abundance: NA; j_gene: TRBJ2-2; d_gene: NA; v_gene: TRBV7-9; CDR3nt: TGTGCCAGCAGCTCTCAGGGGTCTGAGGAGCTGTTTTTT; CDR3aa: CASSSQGSEELFF
abundance: once; j_gene: TRBJ2-5; d_gene: TRBD1; v_gene: TRBV6-1; CDR3nt: TGTGCCAGCAGGGACAGGGGGCCAAAGTGGTACTTC; CDR3aa: CASRDRGPKWYF
abundance: NA; j_gene: TRBJ2-1; d_gene: NA; v_gene: TRBV7-3; CDR3nt: TGTGCCAGCAGCCGAATACCCGGCACAGCCTACAATGAGCAGTTCTTC; CDR3aa: CASSRIPGTAYNEQFF
abundance: NA; j_gene: TRBJ2-6; d_gene: TRBD2; v_gene: TRBV7-2; CDR3nt: TGTGCCAGCAGCCAGGGCGGGGGGGCGGATGGGGCCAACGTCCTGACTTTC; CDR3aa: CASSQGGGADGANVLTF
abundance: NA; j_gene: TRBJ2-3; d_gene: TRBD2; v_gene: TRBV7-2; CDR3nt: TGTGCCAGCAGCTATCAAGCGGGGATCGGAGATACGCAGTATTTT; CDR3aa: CASSYQAGIGDTQYF
abundance: NA; j_gene: TRBJ1-6; d_gene: TRBD1; v_gene: TRBV5-1; CDR3nt: TGCGCCAGCAGCCCTACTGGGACAGCCAATAATTCACCCCTCCACTTT; CDR3aa: CASSPTGTANNSPLHF
abundance: NA; j_gene: TRBJ1-2; d_gene: NA; v_gene: TRBV19; CDR3nt: TGTGCCAGTAGTATAGGTACCCACAGGGTCCGCTATGGCTACACCTTC; CDR3aa: CASSIGTHRVRYGYTF
abundance: few; j_gene: TRBJ1-6; d_gene: NA; v_gene: TRBV7-9; CDR3nt: TGTGCCAGCAGCTCCTGGGGTGGGGAAGGTTCACCCCTCCACTTT; CDR3aa: CASSSWGGEGSPLHF
abundance: NA; j_gene: TRBJ1-5; d_gene: NA; v_gene: TRBV6-7; CDR3nt: TGTGCCACGACAAATCAGCCCCAGCATTTT; CDR3aa: CATTNQPQHF
abundance: NA; j_gene: TRBJ2-1; d_gene: NA; v_gene: TRBV7-8; CDR3nt: TGTGCCAGCAGCTCTACACCGGGGGCGGGTAGAACCCACCGAAGGTACAATGAGCAGTTCTTC; CDR3aa: CASSSTPGAGRTHRRYNEQFF